These 9 T cell receptor beta chains were sequenced from one sample in a study of shared clonotypes between healthy human individuals. Using immunoSEQ multiplex PCR, the repertoire was profiled, and TCRdb retains in-frame clones only, with some absent. The sample shows about 1,900,000 clones, about 95% of them seen only once. CD45RO-negative CD8 cells positively selected for CCR7 made up the naive population, which excluded terminally differentiated effector memory CD45RA+ cells. Specimen: naive CD8+ T cells sorted from blood. All receptors derive from a man between 18 and 35 years old in good health.

V gene TRBV4-1 combines with J gene TRBJ1-6, with D hard to call. The CDR3 runs to 16 residues. Trimming removed 1 base from V and 0 bases from J, with 7 bases in between. In germline, CDR1 is MGHRA, CDR2 YSYEKL. The CDR3 region has the DNA TGCGCCAGCAGCCAAGTCTCCAGCTCCTATAATTCACCCCTCCACTTT. Amino acids: CASSQVSSSYNSPLHF.

The V and J genes are TRBV5-4 and TRBJ2-7; TRBD1 or TRBD2 may be the D gene (5 bases each). CDR1 and CDR2 from the germline V gene are SGHNT and YYREEE (reference sequence). The CDR3 totals 15 residues. Trimming cost V 4 bases and J 0 bases, with 14 bases left between them. CDR3 in DNA: TGTGCCAGCAGCGGGGAGCAGGGTAGCTCCTACGAGCAGTACTTC. Amino acid sequence: CASSGEQGSSYEQYF. The variable domain in full, with the rest retrieved from reference TRBV5-4 and TRBJ2-7, is ETGVTQSPTHLIKTRGQQVTLRCSSQSGHNTVSWYQQALGQGPQFIFQYYREEENGRGNFPPRFSGLQFPNYSSELNVNALELDDSALYLCASSGEQGSSYEQYFGPGTRLTVT.

The V gene is TRBV28, the J gene TRBJ1-5; D is uncertain. This CDR3 is built from 14 residues. The germline V gene has CDR1 MDHEN and CDR2 SYDVKM. Trimming took 5 bases from V and 0 from J, leaving 8 bases between them. DNA for the CDR3: TGTGCCAGCAGTCCTGGGGATAGCAATCAGCCCCAGCATTTT. Translation: CASSPGDSNQPQHF.

Notes on this clone: Additional DNA sequences in this sample encode the identical CDR3. V gene TRBV27 combines with J gene TRBJ2-7, with 7 bases matching TRBD2. V lost 3 bases, J lost 3 bases, and 2 bases stayed unmatched. This CDR3 comprises 13 residues. Germline lookup yields CDR1 MNHEY and CDR2 SMNVEV (reference sequence). CDR3 region: CASSFRGVYEQYF. CDR3 coding DNA: TGTGCCAGCAGTTTCCGGGGGGTCTACGAGCAGTACTTC.

The CDR3 loop is CASRGLNQETQYF. Written as DNA, the CDR3 is TGTGCCAGCCGGGGACTTAACCAAGAGACCCAGTACTTC. The genes are TRBV2 and TRBJ2-5; D perhaps matches TRBD2 (6 bases). With 8 bases removed from V and 0 bases from J, the gap between germline ends came to 10 bases. The CDR3 contains 13 residues. Germline assignment: CDR1 SNHLY and CDR2 FYNNEI. Together with reference TRBV2 and TRBJ2-5, the CDR3 gives the full variable domain: EPEVTQTPSHQVTQMGQEVILRCVPISNHLYFYWYRQILGQKVEFLVSFYNNEISEKSEIFDDQFSVERPDGSNFTLKIRSTKLEDSAMYFCASRGLNQETQYFGPGTRLLVL.

The J gene is TRBJ2-7, the V gene TRBV10-3; 10 nucleotides agree with TRBD1. CDR3 size: 15 residues. Germline trimming cut 4 bases from V and 4 bases from J; bases unmatched to any gene: 7. Per the germline V gene, CDR1 is ENHRY and CDR2 is SYGVKD. CDR3 DNA sequence: TGTGCCATCAGTGCACCGGGACAGGGGTTTTACGAGCAGTACTTC. Translating it yields CAISAPGQGFYEQYF.

V usage is TRBV9 and J usage is TRBJ1-1; D is perhaps TRBD1 (6 bases). Trimming removed 4 bases from V and 0 bases from J, with 13 bases in between. This CDR3 is built from 15 residues. Per germline, CDR1 SGDLS and CDR2 YYNGEE. CDR3 residues: CASSRKGDMNTEAFF. CDR3 nucleotide sequence: TGTGCCAGCAGCCGCAAGGGGGACATGAACACTGAAGCTTTCTTT.

On this clone itself: This CDR3 is also generated by other DNA sequences in the sample. The CDR3 protein is CASSLVDSYEQYF. CDR3 nucleotide sequence: TGTGCCAGCAGCTTGGTAGACTCCTACGAGCAGTACTTC. This chain links TRBV5-4 with TRBJ2-7; no definite D call. The CDR3 has 13 amino acids. Germline V gives CDR1 SGHNT, CDR2 YYREEE (reference sequence). Trimming took off 0 bases at V and 0 bases at J, with 4 bases between the two ends.

V usage is TRBV15 and J usage is TRBJ2-1, with D perhaps given as TRBD1 or TRBD2 (7 bases each). Germline V lookup: CDR1 LNHNV, CDR2 YYDKDF (reference sequence). The CDR3 is made up of 13 amino acids. Trimming cost V 6 bases and J 7 bases, with 13 bases left between them. The CDR3 region is CATRLQGGNEQFF. The CDR3 coding sequence is TGTGCCACCAGGCTCCAGGGGGGGAATGAGCAGTTCTTC.